The present TCR beta chain was sequenced within a study of cytomegalovirus exposure and HLA in healthy donors. 60 Vbeta and 13 Jbeta primers were used in PCR. Repertoires were generated with immunoSEQ multiplex PCR, while TCRdb's copy carries only in-frame clones and drops some. The sample data list 60,000 or so clones. The V segment lost 3 bases and the J segment 5 bases; nucleotides outside the gene matches: 4. This CDR3 is 15 amino acids long. Germline CDR1 and CDR2: MGHRA and YSYEKL. The specimen sequenced was PBMCs. V usage is TRBV4-1 and J usage is TRBJ1-5; 10 bases match TRBD1. The sequence was obtained from a man over 45 in good health and CMV-seropositive. CDR3 in DNA: TGCGCCAGCAGCCAGGACAGGGGGATTGATCAGCCCCAGCATTTT. This codes for CASSQDRGIDQPQHF.